A selection of T cell receptor beta chains follows, all from one sample in a study of blood T cell repertoires in COVID-19. TCRdb keeps only in-frame clones here, not all; method: immunoSEQ multiplex PCR. The sample lists about 400,000 clones, about 90% occurring once. Sequencing was done on a sample of PBMCs or T cells enriched from blood (not recorded which). Receptors were obtained from a woman aged 30 to 39 who had recovered from COVID-19. CDR3s leave out the opening cysteine and the closing phenylalanine or tryptophan.

V,J,CDR3
TRBV13,TRBJ2-7,ASSDPQGYEQY
TRBV5-1,TRBJ1-3,ASSLALGARNTIY
TRBV5-4,TRBJ1-4,ASASGTGEKLF
TRBV6-1,TRBJ1-1,ASSDRGKATEAF
TRBV11-3,TRBJ2-2,ASSLTSGSMSGELF
TRBV19,TRBJ2-4,ASSARTGLAKNIQY
TRBV14,TRBJ1-4,ASSQLRIPATNEKLF
TRBV7-2,TRBJ1-4,ASSATGQSNEKLF
TRBV7-2,TRBJ1-1,ASSLRQVVGTEAF
TRBV10-3,TRBJ2-2,AIRPGTANTGELF
TRBV9,TRBJ1-5,ASSPGPGGGSPQH
TRBV3-1/TRBV3-2,TRBJ2-7,ASSRSGRTYEQY
TRBV2,TRBJ2-7,ASSERPQIGDRVTSYEQY
TRBV21-1,TRBJ2-1,ASSKAEIGGQGPPNEQF
TRBV27,TRBJ2-2,ASSLTGANTGELF
TRBV4-2,TRBJ1-2,ASSPGLLGARGGYT
TRBV3-1/TRBV3-2,TRBJ1-2,ASSQEQGGTGYGYT
TRBV7-9,TRBJ1-1,ASSPGQVVHFAF
TRBV4-1,TRBJ2-1,ASSQDSGQEYNEQF
TRBV5-1,TRBJ1-3,ASSGHGISGNTIY
TRBV6-5,TRBJ1-5,ASSRDSYNQPQH
TRBV19,TRBJ1-1,ASNPQGAPGTEAF
TRBV5-1,TRBJ1-1,ASSLGGRDPYGAF
TRBV24-1,TRBJ2-1,ATSDLQGEGRNEQF
TRBV7-9,TRBJ1-3,ASSLVEKNGEDAGNTIY
TRBV7-9,TRBJ2-2,ASSKGGRNTGELF
TRBV4-3,TRBJ2-5,ASSQDYAFSSRAQY
TRBV2,TRBJ1-1,ASRGGRGQLPEAF
TRBV9,TRBJ1-3,ASSAGTGNGRTIY
TRBV5-6,TRBJ2-3,ASSQRVSDTQY
TRBV30,TRBJ1-1,AWSLKGASGNTEAF
TRBV3-1/TRBV3-2,TRBJ1-5,ASSHHTQTDNQPQH
TRBV28,TRBJ1-5,ASKTQGTRHYSNQPQH
TRBV6-5,TRBJ2-7,ASSSNRGPYEQY
TRBV30,TRBJ1-2,AWSVSRPTANYGYT
TRBV28,TRBJ2-5,ASSQPPGGQETQY
TRBV30,TRBJ1-2,AWSYRGRGYT